This T cell receptor (beta chain) was captured by sequencing in a study of CXCR3-negative and CXCR3-positive naive CD8 T cells. Overall study results and limits: The majority of assays used fresh PBMCs, and CXCR3 expression partially decreased after cryopreservation.

Carrying UMI labels, the TRB cDNA libraries were prepared through 5' RACE. TCRdb re-called the 5' RACE reads and shows each CDR3 protein once, DNA omitted. The sample table includes about 7,500 distinct CDR3 sequences. The CDR3 runs to 13 residues. As concerns this clonotype: Its antigen is unidentified.

Sequenced input: naive CXCR3- CD8+ T cells from blood. Subset denoted: CD45RO-CCR7+CD27+CD95- naive CD8+ T cells lacking CXCR3 (TNR3-). The receptor comes from a human donor in good health. Some clones in this sample may be carry-over from other donors' samples. The rearrangement uses TRBV12-3 or TRBV12-4 and TRBJ2-7. CDR3 residues: CASSLAGNYEQYF.